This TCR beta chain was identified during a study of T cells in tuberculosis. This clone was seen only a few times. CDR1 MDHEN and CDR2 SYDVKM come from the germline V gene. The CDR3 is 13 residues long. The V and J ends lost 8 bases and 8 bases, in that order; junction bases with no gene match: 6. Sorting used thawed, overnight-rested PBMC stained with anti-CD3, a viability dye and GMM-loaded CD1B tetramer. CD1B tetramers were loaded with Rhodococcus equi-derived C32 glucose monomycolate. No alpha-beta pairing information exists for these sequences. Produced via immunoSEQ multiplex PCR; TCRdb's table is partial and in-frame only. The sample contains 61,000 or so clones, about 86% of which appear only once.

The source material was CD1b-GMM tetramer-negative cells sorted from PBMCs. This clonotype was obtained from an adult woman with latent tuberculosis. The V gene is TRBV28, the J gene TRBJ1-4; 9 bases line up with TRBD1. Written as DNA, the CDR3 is TGTGCCAGCGGGACAGGGCATATCGAAAAACTGTTTTTT. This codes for CASGTGHIEKLFF.